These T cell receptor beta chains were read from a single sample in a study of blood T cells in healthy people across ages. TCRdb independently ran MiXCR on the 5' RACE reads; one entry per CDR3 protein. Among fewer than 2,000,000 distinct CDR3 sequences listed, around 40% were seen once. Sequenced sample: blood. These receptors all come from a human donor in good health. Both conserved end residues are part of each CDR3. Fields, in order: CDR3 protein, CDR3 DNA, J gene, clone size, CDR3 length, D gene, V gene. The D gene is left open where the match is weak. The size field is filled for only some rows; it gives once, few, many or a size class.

CASSAQRASSYGQYF,TGTGCCAGCAGTGCACAGCGGGCATCCTCCTACGGGCAGTACTTC,TRBJ2-7,NA,15,NA,TRBV6-6
CASSVRINTDTQYF,TGTGCCAGCAGCGTGAGGATCAACACAGATACGCAGTATTTT,TRBJ2-3,NA,14,NA,TRBV9
CASSGSGQLNEKLFF,TGTGCCAGCAGTGGGTCGGGACAGCTAAATGAAAAACTGTTTTTT,TRBJ1-4,NA,15,TRBD1,TRBV2
CASSLGQGAQDTQYF,TGTGCCAGCAGCTTGGGACAGGGGGCTCAAGATACGCAGTATTTT,TRBJ2-3,NA,15,TRBD1,TRBV7-2
CASNVGRSSGYTF,TGTGCCAGTAATGTTGGAAGGAGCTCTGGCTACACCTTC,TRBJ1-2,NA,13,NA,TRBV19
CASSPAGDTNYGYTF,TGCGCCAGCAGCCCAGCAGGGGACACTAACTATGGCTACACCTTC,TRBJ1-2,few,15,NA,TRBV4-3
CASSLGSGGIYEQYF,TGTGCCAGCAGCTTGGGATCAGGGGGTATCTACGAGCAGTACTTC,TRBJ2-7,NA,15,TRBD1,TRBV11-3
CAARHQGRNEQYF,TGTGCAGCGAGACACCAGGGGAGGAACGAGCAGTACTTC,TRBJ2-7,few,13,NA,TRBV11-2
CASSYSPGTAATNEKLFF,TGTGCCAGCAGTTACTCACCCGGGACTGCAGCAACTAATGAAAAACTGTTTTTT,TRBJ1-4,few,18,NA,TRBV6-5
CASSLFGIQSYTF,TGTGCCAGCAGCTTGTTCGGGATTCAAAGCTACACCTTC,TRBJ1-2,once,13,NA,TRBV5-4
CASSPMDSAQETQYF,TGTGCCAGCAGTCCGATGGACTCCGCCCAAGAGACCCAGTACTTC,TRBJ2-5,few,15,NA,TRBV27
CASSQGSGDFGETQYF,TGTGCCAGCAGCCAAGGGTCAGGGGACTTTGGAGAGACCCAGTACTTC,TRBJ2-5,few,16,NA,TRBV4-2
CASEDSGQGNYGYTF,TGTGCCAGCGAGGATTCGGGACAGGGGAACTATGGCTACACCTTC,TRBJ1-2,NA,15,TRBD1,TRBV25-1
CSALAMDTDTDTQYF,TGCAGTGCCCTAGCGATGGACACAGACACAGATACGCAGTATTTT,TRBJ2-3,once,15,NA,TRBV20-1
CSARRLGLAGETQYF,TGCAGTGCTAGACGACTGGGACTAGCAGGAGAGACCCAGTACTTC,TRBJ2-5,NA,15,TRBD2,TRBV20-1
CASSSDRIATNEKLFF,TGTGCCAGCAGCTCTGACAGGATTGCAACTAATGAAAAACTGTTTTTT,TRBJ1-4,few,16,NA,TRBV7-2
CSVVRGTDTQYF,TGCAGCGTAGTCAGGGGGACAGATACGCAGTATTTT,TRBJ2-3,many,12,TRBD1,TRBV29-1
CASSDSSGTLYEQYF,TGTGCCAGCAGTGACTCGAGTGGGACACTCTACGAGCAGTACTTC,TRBJ2-7,NA,15,NA,TRBV6-4
CASSASLSGSYEQYF,TGCGCCAGCAGCGCATCCCTCAGCGGCTCCTACGAGCAGTACTTC,TRBJ2-7,NA,15,NA,TRBV4-3
CASSTDTYNEQFF,TGTGCCAGCAGTACCGACACCTACAATGAGCAGTTCTTC,TRBJ2-1,few,13,NA,TRBV7-9
CASSYPRDRGRDTQYF,TGTGCCAGCAGTTACCCCCGGGACAGGGGTAGGGATACGCAGTATTTT,TRBJ2-3,few,16,TRBD1,TRBV12-3/TRBV12-4
CASRLFNEQFF,TGTGCCAGCAGGCTATTCAATGAGCAGTTCTTC,TRBJ2-1,NA,11,NA,TRBV7-9
CASSGRAYTEAFF,TGCGCCAGCAGCGGCAGGGCCTACACTGAAGCTTTCTTT,TRBJ1-1,NA,13,NA,TRBV5-1
CASSFVAGGNNEQFF,TGTGCCAGCAGCTTTGTCGCGGGGGGGAATAATGAGCAGTTCTTC,TRBJ2-1,few,15,TRBD2,TRBV7-2
CASSPGPGYGTDTQYF,TGTGCCAGCAGCCCCGGGCCCGGCTACGGCACAGATACGCAGTATTTT,TRBJ2-3,few,16,NA,TRBV9
CSARSPGAFF,TGCAGCGCACGGAGCCCTGGAGCTTTCTTT,TRBJ1-1,NA,10,NA,TRBV29-1
CASTEVEGPQETQYF,TGTGCCAGCACCGAGGTAGAGGGCCCCCAAGAGACCCAGTACTTC,TRBJ2-5,NA,15,NA,TRBV7-9
CASSSSTRGQVFNYGYTF,TGTGCCAGCAGTTCCAGTACTAGGGGACAGGTCTTTAACTATGGCTACACCTTC,TRBJ1-2,NA,18,TRBD1,TRBV6-5
CASSPGTALDYEQYF,TGTGCCAGCAGCCCCGGGACAGCGCTGGACTACGAGCAGTACTTC,TRBJ2-7,NA,15,TRBD1,TRBV5-6
CSVPGGGSNQPQHF,TGCAGTGTCCCGGGGGGGGGAAGCAATCAGCCCCAGCATTTT,TRBJ1-5,NA,14,NA,TRBV20-1
CASSQDSVEQYF,TGTGCCAGCAGCCAAGATTCGGTCGAGCAGTACTTC,TRBJ2-7,NA,12,NA,TRBV3-1
CAISVEDRESPYNEQFF,TGTGCCATCAGTGTGGAGGACAGGGAAAGTCCCTACAATGAGCAGTTCTTC,TRBJ2-1,few,17,TRBD1,TRBV10-3
CASRVSGGTGTPTDTQYF,TGTGCCAGCAGGGTTAGCGGGGGGACCGGTACTCCCACAGATACGCAGTATTTT,TRBJ2-3,NA,18,TRBD2,TRBV6-6
CSAMRGVSTDTQYF,TGCAGTGCTATGCGGGGCGTTAGCACAGATACGCAGTATTTT,TRBJ2-3,once,14,NA,TRBV20-1
CASSSRQLLNYGYTF,TGTGCCAGCAGCAGTAGGCAGCTATTAAACTATGGCTACACCTTC,TRBJ1-2,NA,15,NA,TRBV21-1
CSALPGLAETYNEQFF,TGCAGTGCTCTTCCGGGACTAGCGGAGACCTACAATGAGCAGTTCTTC,TRBJ2-1,few,16,TRBD2,TRBV20-1
CASSPSSLSTDTQYF,TGTGCCAGCTCACCCTCCTCTCTGAGCACAGATACGCAGTATTTT,TRBJ2-3,few,15,NA,TRBV18
CSSSTGGFAYEQYF,TGTTCCTCCTCGACAGGGGGCTTTGCCTACGAGCAGTACTTC,TRBJ2-7,few,14,TRBD1,TRBV28
CASSVAKTGEQFF,TGTGCCAGCAGCGTAGCTAAGACAGGGGAGCAGTTCTTC,TRBJ2-1,NA,13,TRBD1,TRBV9
CAISESGGSDAGYEQYF,TGTGCCATCAGTGAGTCCGGGGGGTCGGACGCTGGCTACGAGCAGTACTTC,TRBJ2-7,few,17,TRBD2,TRBV10-3
CAGSWPEQGLVTGELFF,TGTGCCGGCAGCTGGCCCGAACAGGGTTTGGTCACCGGGGAGCTGTTTTTT,TRBJ2-2,NA,17,NA,TRBV11-2
CASSVETAGGPDTQYF,TGTGCCAGCAGCGTAGAAACAGCGGGGGGGCCAGATACGCAGTATTTT,TRBJ2-3,NA,16,TRBD2,TRBV9
CASSMTSGENNERFF,TGTGCCAGCAGCATGACTAGCGGGGAAAACAATGAGCGGTTCTTC,TRBJ2-1,NA,15,TRBD2,TRBV7-3
CASSSSDRGGPNTEAFF,TGTGCCAGCAGCTCCTCGGACAGGGGAGGGCCGAACACTGAAGCTTTCTTT,TRBJ1-1,NA,17,TRBD1,TRBV7-9
CASSSSGTATISYGYTF,TGTGCCAGCAGTTCCTCCGGGACAGCTACCATTTCCTATGGCTACACCTTC,TRBJ1-2,many,17,TRBD1,TRBV12-3/TRBV12-4